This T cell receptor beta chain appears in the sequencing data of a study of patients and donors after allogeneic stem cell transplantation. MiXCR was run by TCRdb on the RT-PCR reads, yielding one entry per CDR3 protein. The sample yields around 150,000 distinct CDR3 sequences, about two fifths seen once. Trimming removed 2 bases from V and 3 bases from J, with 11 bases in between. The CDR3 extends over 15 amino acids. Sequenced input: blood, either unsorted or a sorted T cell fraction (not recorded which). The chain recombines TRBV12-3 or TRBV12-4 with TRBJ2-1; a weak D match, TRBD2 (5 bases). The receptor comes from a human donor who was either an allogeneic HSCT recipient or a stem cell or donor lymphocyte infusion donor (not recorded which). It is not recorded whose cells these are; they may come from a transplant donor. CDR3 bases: TGTGCCAGCAGTTTATCGGGGAGAGGCTACAATGAGCAGTTCTTC. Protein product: CASSLSGRGYNEQFF.